Presented here are 13 T cell receptor beta chains from one specimen sequenced in a study of cytomegalovirus exposure and HLA in healthy donors. Use of 60 Vbeta and 13 Jbeta primers characterized the PCR. Profiled with immunoSEQ multiplex PCR; TCRdb holds only in-frame clones, not every one. The sample yields 100,000 to 150,000 clones, about 80% seen once. The specimen sequenced was PBMCs. These receptors originate from a man in his forties in good health and CMV-seronegative.

This clone came up a few times. The chain links TRBV29-1 to TRBJ2-7, with 8 positions matching TRBD1. V lost 4 bases to trimming and J lost 5 bases; unmatched junction nucleotides: 7. CDR1 is SQVTM and CDR2 is ANQGSEA in the germline V gene. The CDR3 sequence is 13 residues long. The CDR3 loop reads CSVGGRGLDEQYF. CDR3 sequence (DNA): TGCAGCGTTGGGGGCAGGGGGCTGGACGAGCAGTACTTC.

This chain uses TRBV27 with TRBJ2-3; tentative D call: TRBD2 (5 bases). CDR3 length equals 14 residues. V lost 4 bases to trimming and J lost 1 base, with 9 bases between them. The germline V gene has CDR1 MNHEY and CDR2 SMNVEV (reference sequence). The CDR3 loop reads CASSYGRGTDTQYF. The CDR3 DNA is TGTGCCAGCAGTTATGGGCGGGGCACAGATACGCAGTATTTT.

V and J are TRBV18 and TRBJ1-3; D call uncertain. The V gene lost 0 bases and the J gene lost 2 bases, with 8 bases spanning the gap. Germline V CDR1 and CDR2: KGHSH, LQKENI. The CDR3 loop spans 15 amino acids. Written as DNA, the CDR3 is TGTGCCAGCTCACCACCACCCGGGACTGGAAACACCATATATTTT. It translates to CASSPPPGTGNTIYF.

Here the CDR3 DNA reads TGTGCCAGCAGCTTGGAATACGGGAATGAGCAGTTCTTC. Translating gives CASSLEYGNEQFF. This chain connects TRBV7-2 to TRBJ2-1, with no clear D. With 3 bases removed from V and 7 bases from J, the gap between germline ends came to 10 bases. From germline, CDR1 is SGHTA and CDR2 FQGNSA. The CDR3 sequence is 13 residues long.

This sequence joins TRBV27 and TRBJ1-1; 7 bases align to TRBD1. The CDR3 consists of 14 residues. V gave up 4 bases and J gave up 1 base; unmatched junction bases: 3. Germline-derived CDR1 and CDR2 are MNHEY and SMNVEV (reference sequence). CDR3 DNA sequence: TGTGCCAGCAGTTGGGACAGCAAGAACACTGAAGCTTTCTTT. This codes for CASSWDSKNTEAFF.

The rearrangement uses TRBV5-4 and TRBJ2-2; D ambiguous. This CDR3 has 12 amino acids. Germline loops: CDR1 SGHNT, CDR2 YYREEE (reference sequence). Deletions cut 0 bases from V and 8 bases from J, with 5 bases between. CDR3 in DNA: TGTGCCAGCAGCTTGGACGAGGGGGAGCTGTTTTTT. It specifies CASSLDEGELFF.

Worth noting for this clone: Different DNA sequences within this sample yield the same CDR3. This rearrangement joins TRBV18 to TRBJ2-7, with TRBD1 as a possible D gene (5 bases). In germline, CDR1 is KGHSH, CDR2 LQKENI. The CDR3 spans 12 residues. Trimming took 2 bases from V and 3 from J, leaving 5 bases between them. CDR3 coding DNA: TGTGCCAGCTCACCAGACAGCTACGAGCAGTACTTC. Its protein product is CASSPDSYEQYF.

The chain combines TRBV5-4 with TRBJ2-1; a weak D match, TRBD2 (5 bases). The germline V gene encodes CDR1 SGHNT and CDR2 YYREEE (reference sequence). The CDR3 has 15 amino acids. V shed 0 bases and J shed 6 bases, with 13 bases lying between them. CDR3 sequence: CASSLAPGLANEQFF. CDR3 sequence (DNA): TGTGCCAGCAGCTTGGCTCCAGGACTCGCCAATGAGCAGTTCTTC.

The chain carries TRBV7-2 and TRBJ2-4; tentative D call: TRBD2 (7 bases). CDR1 and CDR2 (germline): SGHTA, FQGNSA. The CDR3 spans 17 residues. Trimming cost V 5 bases and J 5 bases, with 22 bases left between them. CDR3 residues: CASSLRGVGLAENIQYF. The CDR3 nucleotides read TGTGCCAGCAGCCTAAGGGGGGTGGGTCTAGCGGAAAACATTCAGTACTTC.

The gene calls are TRBV19 and TRBJ2-3, with 7 bases fitting TRBD2. The J segment lost 1 base and the V segment lost 5 bases, leaving 3 bases of the junction unmatched. This CDR3 region has 14 residues. The germline gives CDR1 LNHDA, CDR2 SQIVND (reference sequence). The CDR3 here is CASSHTSGTDTQYF. The CDR3 DNA follows: TGTGCCAGTAGTCACACTAGCGGCACAGATACGCAGTATTTT. Full variable domain (rest looked up from reference TRBV19 and TRBJ2-3): DGGITQSPKYLFRKEGQNVTLSCEQNLNHDAMYWYRQDPGQGLRLIYYSQIVNDFQKGDIAEGYSVSREKKESFPLTVTSAQKNPTAFYLCASSHTSGTDTQYFGPGTRLTVL.

The rearrangement links TRBV7-9 to TRBJ2-7; 12 bases align to TRBD2. There are 15 residues in the CDR3. Germline assignment: CDR1 SEHNR and CDR2 FQNEAQ (reference sequence). After removal of 5 bases from V and 2 bases from J, the junction contained 4 bases not matched to a gene. The CDR3 nucleotides read TGTGCCAGCAGCGCCCGGACTAGCGGGGCCTACGAGCAGTACTTC. This encodes CASSARTSGAYEQYF.

This chain uses TRBV5-1 with TRBJ2-1; possible D gene TRBD2, 5 bases. V was cut by 5 bases and J by 3 bases, with 18 bases left in between. Germline V CDR1 and CDR2: SGHRS, YFSETQ. The CDR3 length is 16 residues. The CDR3 DNA reads TGCGCCAGCAGTTTTACCATCGCGGGCGGCTACAATGAGCAGTTCTTC. It encodes CASSFTIAGGYNEQFF.

The V call is TRBV30, the J call TRBJ2-7; D is possibly TRBD2 (6 bases). V lost 0 bases to trimming and J lost 1 base, with 10 bases between them. The CDR3 has 14 residues. Germline V gene sequence: CDR1 GTSNPN, CDR2 SVGIG (reference sequence). The CDR3 region is CAWSVGGTSYEQYF. CDR3 coding DNA: TGTGCCTGGAGTGTAGGCGGGACTTCCTACGAGCAGTACTTC.